The sequence of this T cell receptor beta chain was determined in a study of blood T cell repertoires in COVID-19. Looking at the study overall: The United States, Italy and Spain were the sources of the acute and convalescent COVID-19 samples. T cells, B-cell-depleted T cells, or PBMCs supplied cDNA or gDNA.

Per the germline V gene, CDR1 is MNHEY and CDR2 is SMNVEV (reference sequence). V lost 5 bases to trimming and J lost 7 bases; unmatched junction nucleotides: 11. This CDR3 comprises 15 residues. In the study's own analysis: The authors estimated nucleated cell counts from reference gene primer amplification. TCRdb keeps only in-frame clones here, not all; method: immunoSEQ multiplex PCR. The V and J calls and clone size are taken from that table; D and trimming were inferred from the DNA. The sample includes about 200,000 clones, roughly 80% of them seen just once. Input material: peripheral blood. This chain connects TRBV27 to TRBJ1-2; 9 bases match TRBD1. This sequence originates from a woman between 65 and 79 years old with acute or convalescent COVID-19. In DNA, the CDR3 is TGTGCCAGCAGTGCGGACAGGGGACTTTTTGGTGGCTACACCTTC. As protein: CASSADRGLFGGYTF.